The following is a TCR beta chain sequence with its context. This record belongs to a study of T cell clones after liver transplantation. Assay used: immunoSEQ multiplex PCR; TCRdb lists only in-frame clones, some missing. The data show around 19,000 clones, 80% to 90% seen once. V lost 7 bases and J 0 bases, leaving 21 bases between the germline ends. The V gene's germline CDR1 is SNHLY and CDR2 FYNNEI. The CDR3 sequence is 17 residues long. This sequence was found in a human donor who received a liver transplant. The sample was CD8+ T cells from blood, taken before liver transplant. The chain carries TRBV2 and TRBJ1-1, with D possibly matching TRBD1 (6 bases). For the CDR3, the DNA is TGTGCCAGCACCTACCTAAAACAGGGACCGATGAACACTGAAGCTTTCTTT. This translates into CASTYLKQGPMNTEAFF.